Listed here is a single TCR beta chain. The sample originates from a study of blood T cell repertoires in COVID-19. In the authors' methods: Researchers report that nucleated cell counts were estimated from reference gene primer amplification. TCRdb keeps only in-frame clones here, not all; method: immunoSEQ multiplex PCR. The V and J calls and clone size are taken from that table; D and trimming were inferred from the DNA. This repertoire shows 93,000 or so clones, 80% to 90% found once; its top ten account for approximately 3.7%. This CDR3 is 15 amino acids long. Germline V gene sequence: CDR1 SGHTS, CDR2 YDEGEE. Trimming cost V 4 bases and J 6 bases; bases outside gene matches: 9.

The receptor comes from a human donor in a cohort sampled during active COVID-19. The V and J genes are TRBV5-8 and TRBJ1-5; 8 nucleotides agree with TRBD1. The sequenced material came from peripheral blood. The CDR3 DNA sequence: TGTGCCAGCAGCCCCAGGACAGGGCCGGGTCAGCCCCAGCATTTT. Protein product: CASSPRTGPGQPQHF.